This is a list of T cell receptor beta chains from one sample in a study of T-cell reconstitution after alpha-beta-depleted transplantation in children. TCRdb used MiXCR to reprocess the PCR reads, holding one entry per CDR3 protein. The profile shows about 500,000 distinct CDR3 sequences, about 30% of them singletons. Sequences were derived from PBMCs from the stem cell graft donor, sampled from the stem cell graft. Every receptor here comes from a human donor who donated a stem cell graft to a child with aplastic anemia. Both conserved end residues are part of each CDR3. D genes are given only for firm matches. Where a row states a size, it is once, few, many or the class of an expanded clone; other rows omit it.

J,size,V,D,CDR3,DNA
TRBJ1-5,once,TRBV15,.,CATSRDKGPGQPQHF,TGTGCCACCAGCAGAGATAAGGGGCCTGGTCAGCCCCAGCATTTT
TRBJ2-4,.,TRBV5-6,.,CASSLTGVAKNIQYF,TGTGCCAGCAGCTTGACTGGGGTAGCCAAAAACATTCAGTACTTC
TRBJ1-1,.,TRBV10-3,TRBD1,CAISRTRDRNTEAFF,TGTGCCATCAGTAGAACCCGGGACAGGAACACTGAAGCTTTCTTT
TRBJ1-3,once,TRBV10-3,TRBD1,CAISPQGEVSGNTIYF,TGTGCCATCAGTCCCCAGGGGGAAGTCAGTGGAAACACCATATATTTT
TRBJ2-1,few,TRBV7-2,TRBD2,CASSLGLAGGFYEQFF,TGTGCCAGCAGCTTAGGACTAGCGGGAGGATTCTATGAGCAGTTCTTC
TRBJ2-3,few,TRBV7-9,.,CASSSTSDTQYF,TGTGCCAGCAGCTCGACGTCAGATACGCAGTATTTT
TRBJ1-5,.,TRBV6-2/TRBV6-3,.,CASSNPGSGGRGSNQPQHF,TGTGCCAGCAGCAACCCGGGTTCGGGGGGGCGCGGGAGCAATCAGCCCCAGCATTTT
TRBJ1-2,.,TRBV7-2,.,CASSSPDSLLYGYTF,TGTGCCAGCAGCTCGCCCGACAGCCTTCTCTATGGCTACACCTTC
TRBJ2-2,.,TRBV12-3/TRBV12-4,.,CASSLGSELFF,TGTGCCAGCAGTTTAGGGTCGGAGCTGTTTTTT
TRBJ2-1,few,TRBV29-1,TRBD1,CSVRPGGEQFF,TGCAGCGTCCGACCAGGGGGTGAGCAGTTCTTC
TRBJ2-1,.,TRBV11-3,TRBD2,CASSQSSGGHNEQFF,TGTGCCAGCAGCCAGTCTAGCGGGGGCCACAATGAGCAGTTCTTC
TRBJ1-1,.,TRBV4-3,.,CASSQDQVGGTEAFF,TGCGCCAGCAGCCAAGATCAAGTAGGGGGGACTGAAGCTTTCTTT
TRBJ2-7,few,TRBV5-1,.,CASSNTGNYEQYF,TGCGCCAGCAGCAATACAGGGAACTACGAGCAGTACTTC
TRBJ2-2,.,TRBV12-3/TRBV12-4,.,CASSLSSQGWNTGELFF,TGTGCCAGCAGTTTATCTTCCCAGGGTTGGAACACCGGGGAGCTGTTTTTT
TRBJ1-4,.,TRBV28,TRBD1,CASSHSGTDEKLFF,TGTGCCAGCAGCCATTCCGGGACAGATGAAAAACTGTTTTTT
TRBJ2-7,few,TRBV29-1,.,CSVDKDYEQYF,TGCAGCGTTGACAAGGACTACGAGCAGTACTTC
TRBJ2-7,few,TRBV30,.,CAWSVPEGYSYEQYF,TGTGCCTGGAGTGTACCAGAGGGTTACTCCTACGAGCAGTACTTC
TRBJ1-2,many,TRBV27,.,CASSRDRTLGYGYTF,TGTGCCAGCAGTCGCGACAGGACGCTCGGCTATGGCTACACCTTC
TRBJ1-1,.,TRBV5-5,TRBD1,CASSLGFRGRAEAFF,TGTGCCAGCAGCTTGGGGTTCAGGGGGCGGGCTGAAGCTTTCTTT
TRBJ1-5,.,TRBV18,.,CASSEYGGSNQPQHF,TGTGCCAGCTCAGAATATGGGGGCTCTAATCAGCCCCAGCATTTT
TRBJ2-2,.,TRBV5-6,.,CASSLGGQMNTGELFF,TGTGCCAGCAGCTTGGGAGGACAGATGAACACCGGGGAGCTGTTTTTT
TRBJ1-1,.,TRBV12-3/TRBV12-4,.,CASSLAPVPQNTEAFF,TGTGCCAGCAGTTTAGCGCCGGTCCCCCAGAACACTGAAGCTTTCTTT
TRBJ2-1,.,TRBV6-5,.,CASSYVAGSYNEQFF,TGTGCCAGCAGTTACGTGGCGGGGTCCTACAATGAGCAGTTCTTC
TRBJ2-4,few,TRBV5-1,TRBD1,CASSGGQGQNIQYF,TGCGCCAGCAGCGGGGGACAGGGACAAAACATTCAGTACTTC
TRBJ2-3,.,TRBV29-1,.,CSVGVSTDTQYF,TGCAGCGTGGGGGTCAGCACAGATACGCAGTATTTT
TRBJ1-2,few,TRBV9,.,CASSVASGGDYGYTF,TGTGCCAGCAGCGTAGCGTCTGGGGGAGACTATGGCTACACCTTC
TRBJ2-3,few,TRBV11-2,TRBD2,CASSLVRLLAGATDTQYF,TGTGCCAGCAGCTTAGTTCGTTTGCTAGCGGGAGCGACAGATACGCAGTATTTT
TRBJ2-1,.,TRBV7-9,.,CASIAGYNEQFF,TGTGCCAGCATTGCGGGGTACAATGAGCAGTTCTTC
TRBJ1-1,few,TRBV5-6,.,CASSLIWVRNTEAFF,TGTGCCAGCAGCTTGATCTGGGTAAGGAACACTGAAGCTTTCTTT
TRBJ2-3,.,TRBV14,.,CASSRTVGVTDTQYF,TGTGCCAGCAGCCGTACTGTAGGTGTTACAGATACGCAGTATTTT
TRBJ1-1,.,TRBV12-3/TRBV12-4,.,CASNTRHWRAFF,TGTGCCAGCAATACAAGGCATTGGCGGGCTTTCTTT
TRBJ1-1,few,TRBV11-2,TRBD1,CASSLVAGGLGQTLNTEAFF,TGTGCCAGCAGCTTAGTTGCAGGGGGACTCGGGCAAACCCTGAACACTGAAGCTTTCTTT
TRBJ2-5,few,TRBV7-2,.,CASSRYDPRETQYF,TGTGCCAGCAGCCGCTACGACCCCAGGGAGACCCAGTACTTC
TRBJ2-1,few,TRBV28,.,CASSSSSSSYNEQFF,TGTGCCAGCAGTTCGTCTTCCAGCTCCTACAATGAGCAGTTCTTC
TRBJ2-3,.,TRBV20-1,.,CSARLNGRTDTQYF,TGCAGTGCTAGGCTGAACGGCCGCACAGATACGCAGTATTTT
TRBJ2-1,few,TRBV4-1,.,CASSQDLRGNEQFF,TGCGCCAGCAGCCAAGATTTGAGGGGGAATGAGCAGTTCTTC
TRBJ2-7,.,TRBV10-3,.,CAISDPLAASSYEQYF,TGTGCCATCAGTGACCCCCTGGCGGCGAGCTCCTACGAGCAGTACTTC
TRBJ2-3,.,TRBV9,TRBD1,CASSTRTGGTTDTQYF,TGTGCCAGCAGCACCCGGACAGGGGGGACCACAGATACGCAGTATTTT
TRBJ1-5,.,TRBV6-2/TRBV6-3,TRBD1,CASSPWRDREQPQHF,TGTGCCAGCAGTCCCTGGAGGGACAGGGAACAGCCCCAGCATTTT
TRBJ1-2,.,TRBV20-1,.,CSALPTGGPTGYTF,TGCAGTGCTCTCCCCACGGGGGGACCGACGGGCTACACCTTC
TRBJ1-1,few,TRBV27,.,CASKSGTPVEAFF,TGTGCCAGCAAAAGTGGGACACCGGTTGAAGCTTTCTTT
TRBJ1-1,few,TRBV12-3/TRBV12-4,.,CASNQRGTEAFF,TGTGCCAGCAATCAAAGGGGCACTGAAGCTTTCTTT